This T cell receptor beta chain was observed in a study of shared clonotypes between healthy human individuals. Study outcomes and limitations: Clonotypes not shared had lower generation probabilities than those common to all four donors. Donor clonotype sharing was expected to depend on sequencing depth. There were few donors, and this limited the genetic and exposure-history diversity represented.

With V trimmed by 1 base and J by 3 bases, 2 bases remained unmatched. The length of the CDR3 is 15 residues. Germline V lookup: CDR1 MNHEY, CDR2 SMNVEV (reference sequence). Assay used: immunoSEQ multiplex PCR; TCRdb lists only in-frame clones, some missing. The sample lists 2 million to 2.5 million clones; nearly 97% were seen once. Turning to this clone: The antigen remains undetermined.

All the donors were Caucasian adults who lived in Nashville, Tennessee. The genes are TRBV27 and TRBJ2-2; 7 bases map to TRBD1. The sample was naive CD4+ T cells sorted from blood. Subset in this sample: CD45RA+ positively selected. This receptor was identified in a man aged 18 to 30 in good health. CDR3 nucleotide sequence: TGTGCCAGCAGTTTATACAGGGGAGACACCGGGGAGCTGTTTTTT. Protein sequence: CASSLYRGDTGELFF.